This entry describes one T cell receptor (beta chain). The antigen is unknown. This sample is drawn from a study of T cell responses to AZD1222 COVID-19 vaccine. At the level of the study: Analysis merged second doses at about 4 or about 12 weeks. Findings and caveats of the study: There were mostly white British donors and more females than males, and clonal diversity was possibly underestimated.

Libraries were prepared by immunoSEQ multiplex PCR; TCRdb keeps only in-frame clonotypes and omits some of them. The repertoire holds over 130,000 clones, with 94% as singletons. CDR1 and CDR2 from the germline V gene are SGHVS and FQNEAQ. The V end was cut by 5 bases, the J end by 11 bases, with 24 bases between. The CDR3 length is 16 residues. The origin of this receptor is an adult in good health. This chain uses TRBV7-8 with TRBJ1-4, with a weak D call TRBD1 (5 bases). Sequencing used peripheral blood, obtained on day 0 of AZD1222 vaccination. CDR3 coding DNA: TGTGCCAGCAGCCCCCAGGGATGGGGAGGCACATCGAAACTGTTTTTT. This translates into CASSPQGWGGTSKLFF.